This passage covers 4 T cell receptor beta chains from one sample sequenced in a study of T cell responses to AZD1222 COVID-19 vaccine. Clones were sequenced by immunoSEQ multiplex PCR, and TCRdb holds only the in-frame ones, with some missing. The sample records about 66,000 clones, around 80% being singletons. The sample was peripheral blood, taken 28 days after the second AZD1222 dose. Receptor source: an adult who received the AZD1222 COVID-19 vaccine.

This sequence joins TRBV6-4 and TRBJ2-3, with TRBD2 as a possible D gene (6 bases). The ends were cut back, 5 bases at V and 2 bases at J, with 8 bases in the middle. CDR1 is MRHNA and CDR2 is SNTAGT in the germline V gene. CDR3 length: 13 residues. Written as DNA, the CDR3 is TGTGCCAGCAGTCGGGGGTACACAGATACGCAGTATTTT. This translates into CASSRGYTDTQYF.

The CDR3 DNA reads as TGTGCCAGCAGCGCGGGACTAGCCAAAGAGACCCAGTACTTC. Translating it yields CASSAGLAKETQYF. The chain joins TRBV9 to TRBJ2-5; 9 nucleotides agree with TRBD2. This CDR3 spans 14 amino acids. V gave up 3 bases and J gave up 3 bases; unmatched junction bases: 3. The germline V gene has CDR1 SGDLS and CDR2 YYNGEE. The full variable domain, completed using reference TRBV9 and TRBJ2-5, is DSGVTQTPKHLITATGQRVTLRCSPRSGDLSVYWYQQSLDQGLQFLIQYYNGEERAKGNILERFSAQQFPDLHSELNLSSLELGDSALYFCASSAGLAKETQYFGPGTRLLVL.

The gene calls are TRBV11-2 and TRBJ1-4, with D perhaps matching TRBD1 (6 bases). The CDR3 loop spans 14 amino acids. V lost 4 bases and J lost 7, with 13 bases in between. Germline V gives CDR1 SGHAT, CDR2 FQNNGV. Here the CDR3 reads CASSSSTGFEKLFF. In nucleotides, the CDR3 is TGTGCCAGCAGCTCATCGACAGGTTTTGAAAAACTGTTTTTT.

The CDR3 coding sequence is TGTGCCAGCAGTGAGCGTCGTACAGTGGGTGGCTACACCTTC. Translated, it gives CASSERRTVGGYTF. V usage is TRBV2 and J usage is TRBJ1-2; no clear D gene. The V gene's germline CDR1 is SNHLY and CDR2 FYNNEI. The CDR3 has 14 residues. Trimming stripped 3 bases from V and 7 bases from J, with 15 bases between.